This paragraph covers one T cell receptor (beta chain) sequence. The data derive from a study of blood T cell repertoires in COVID-19. The CDR3 spans 18 residues. The junction had 10 bases not matched to a gene; V was cut back by 4 bases and J by 1 base. Germline CDR1 reads MGHDK; CDR2 reads SYGVNS. Per the original data handling: Cell counts per sample came from amplifying reference gene primers. Measured with immunoSEQ multiplex PCR; TCRdb has only the in-frame clones, and not every one. V and J calls and clone size come straight from that table; D and trimming were deduced from the DNA. The table records tens of thousands of clones, roughly 88% of them present only once.

The genes are TRBV25-1 and TRBJ2-3; 11 bases are a match to TRBD2. The sequenced material came from peripheral blood. The TCR comes from a man between 65 and 85 years old with acute or convalescent COVID-19. This CDR3 is CASSVIGGLADGTDTQYF. CDR3 DNA sequence: TGTGCCAGCAGTGTCATTGGGGGACTAGCGGACGGCACAGATACGCAGTATTTT.